This T cell receptor (beta chain) comes out of a study of T cell repertoires in cytomegalovirus infection. From the reads, TCRdb called clonotypes with MiXCR, one entry per CDR3 protein. The table shows tens of thousands of distinct CDR3 sequences, with more than 15% occurring only once. CDR1 is SGHTA and CDR2 is FQGNSA in the germline V gene. With 7 bases clipped from V and 3 bases from J, the junction kept 9 bases outside the gene matches. The CDR3 contains 15 residues. A note on this clonotype: What it binds is not known.

V gene TRBV7-2 combines with J gene TRBJ2-1; 7 bases align to TRBD2. This material consisted of CD8+ T cells from cultured PBMCs, taken from culture after CMV antigen stimulation. The sequence derives from a human donor in good health (CMV status not recorded). Some clones in this sample may be carry-over from other donors' samples. Written as DNA, the CDR3 is TGTGCCAGCATCCCATCGGGGGGAGACTACAATGAGCAGTTCTTC. Translating gives CASIPSGGDYNEQFF.